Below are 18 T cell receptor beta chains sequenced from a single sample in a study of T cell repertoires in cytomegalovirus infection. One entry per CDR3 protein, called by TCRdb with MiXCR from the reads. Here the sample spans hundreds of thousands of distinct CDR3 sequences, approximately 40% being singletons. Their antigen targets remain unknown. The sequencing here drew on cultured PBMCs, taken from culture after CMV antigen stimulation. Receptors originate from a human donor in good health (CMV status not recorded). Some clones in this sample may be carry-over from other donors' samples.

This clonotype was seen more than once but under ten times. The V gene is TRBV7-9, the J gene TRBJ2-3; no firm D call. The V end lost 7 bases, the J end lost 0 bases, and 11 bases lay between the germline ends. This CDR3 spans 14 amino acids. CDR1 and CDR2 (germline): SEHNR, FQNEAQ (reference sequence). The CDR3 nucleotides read TGTGCCAGCACGAACGGTATTAGCACAGATACGCAGTATTTT. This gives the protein CASTNGISTDTQYF.

CDR3 DNA sequence: TGTGCCACCGGGACAGCGAACACCGGGGAGCTGTTTTTT. Translating gives CATGTANTGELFF. The chain is built from TRBV5-3 and TRBJ2-2; TRBD1 agrees at 7 bases. TRBV5-3 is an open reading frame, and its role is uncertain. This CDR3 comprises 13 residues. Unmatched junction bases numbered 2, after V lost 9 bases and J lost 0 bases.

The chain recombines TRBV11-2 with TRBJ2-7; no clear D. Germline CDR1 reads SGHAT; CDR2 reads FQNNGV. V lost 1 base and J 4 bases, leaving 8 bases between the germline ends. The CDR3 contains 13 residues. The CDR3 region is CASSLGSRYEQYF. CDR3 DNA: TGTGCCAGCAGCTTAGGGTCGAGGTACGAGCAGTACTTC.

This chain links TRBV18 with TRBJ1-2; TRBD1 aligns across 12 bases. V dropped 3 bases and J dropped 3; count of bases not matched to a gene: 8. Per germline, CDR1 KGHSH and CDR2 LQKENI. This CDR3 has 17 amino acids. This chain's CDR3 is CASSPTGTGGLDYGYTF. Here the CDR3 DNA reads TGTGCCAGCTCACCCACAGGGACAGGGGGCCTCGACTATGGCTACACCTTC. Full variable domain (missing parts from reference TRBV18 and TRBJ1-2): NAGVMQNPRHLVRRRGQEARLRCSPMKGHSHVYWYRQLPEEGLKFMVYLQKENIIDESGMPKERFSAEFPKEGPSILRIQQVVRGDSAAYFCASSPTGTGGLDYGYTFGSGTRLTVV.

Here the CDR3 reads CASSSTGSGDTEAFF. The CDR3 DNA reads TGTGCCAGCAGCTCGACAGGGAGCGGGGACACTGAAGCTTTCTTT. V usage is TRBV11-3 and J usage is TRBJ1-1, with 7 positions matching TRBD1. Germline assignment: CDR1 SGHNT and CDR2 YENEEA. V lost 4 bases, J lost 3 bases, and 8 bases stayed unmatched. The CDR3 has 15 amino acids.

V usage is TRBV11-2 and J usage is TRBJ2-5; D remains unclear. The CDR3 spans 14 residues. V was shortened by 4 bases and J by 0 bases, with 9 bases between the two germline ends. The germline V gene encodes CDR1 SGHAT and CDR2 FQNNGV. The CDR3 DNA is TGTGCCAGCAGCTCAGGTGCCTACCAAGAGACCCAGTACTTC. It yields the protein CASSSGAYQETQYF. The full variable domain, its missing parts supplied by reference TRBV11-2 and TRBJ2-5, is EAGVAQSPRYKIIEKRQSVAFWCNPISGHATLYWYQQILGQGPKLLIQFQNNGVVDDSQLPKDRFSAERLKGVDSTLKIQPAKLEDSAVYLCASSSGAYQETQYFGPGTRLLVL.

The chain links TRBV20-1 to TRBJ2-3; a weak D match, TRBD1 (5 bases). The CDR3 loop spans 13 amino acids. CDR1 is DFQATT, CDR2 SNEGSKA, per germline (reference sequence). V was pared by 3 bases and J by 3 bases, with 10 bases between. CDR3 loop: CSASRTSTDTQYF. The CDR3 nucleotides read TGCAGTGCTAGCCGGACATCGACAGATACGCAGTATTTT.

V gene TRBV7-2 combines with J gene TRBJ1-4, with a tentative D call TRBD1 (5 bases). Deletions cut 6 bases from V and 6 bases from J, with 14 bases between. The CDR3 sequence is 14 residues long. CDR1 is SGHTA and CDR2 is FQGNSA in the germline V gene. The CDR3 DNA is TGTGCCAGCAGTAGGGGAATTTGGGATGAAAAACTGTTTTTT. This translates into CASSRGIWDEKLFF.

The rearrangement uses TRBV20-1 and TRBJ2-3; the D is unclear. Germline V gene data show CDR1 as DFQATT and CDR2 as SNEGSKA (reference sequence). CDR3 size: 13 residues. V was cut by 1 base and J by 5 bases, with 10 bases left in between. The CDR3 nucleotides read TGCAGTGCTAGAGTGCACAAGGGAGATACGCAGTATTTT. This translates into CSARVHKGDTQYF.

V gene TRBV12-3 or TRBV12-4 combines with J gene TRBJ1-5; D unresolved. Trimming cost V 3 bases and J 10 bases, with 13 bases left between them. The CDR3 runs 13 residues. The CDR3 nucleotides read TGTGCCAGCAGTTTGGCCCGGGAGGATCCCCAGCATTTT. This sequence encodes CASSLAREDPQHF.

This CDR3 is CATRRVSADTQYF. In DNA form, the CDR3 reads TGTGCCACCCGGCGTGTTTCGGCAGATACGCAGTATTTT. The chain uses TRBV19 and TRBJ2-3, with unresolved D. CDR3 length: 13 amino acids. Per germline, CDR1 LNHDA and CDR2 SQIVND (reference sequence). The ends were cut back, 10 bases at V and 4 bases at J, with 15 bases in the middle.

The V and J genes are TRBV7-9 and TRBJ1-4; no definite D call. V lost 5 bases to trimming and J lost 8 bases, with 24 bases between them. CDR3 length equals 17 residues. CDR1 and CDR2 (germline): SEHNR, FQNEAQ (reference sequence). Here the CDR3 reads CASSRQLGVGFLEKLFF. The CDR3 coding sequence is TGTGCCAGCAGCCGCCAATTAGGTGTAGGGTTCCTCGAAAAACTGTTTTTT.

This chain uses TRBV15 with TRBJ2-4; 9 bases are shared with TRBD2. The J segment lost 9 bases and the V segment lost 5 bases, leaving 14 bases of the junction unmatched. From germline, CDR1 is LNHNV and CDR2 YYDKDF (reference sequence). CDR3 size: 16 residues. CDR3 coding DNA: TGTGCCACCAGCTCTCCCCAGCGGGAGGCAAGGGGCATTCAGTACTTC. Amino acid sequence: CATSSPQREARGIQYF. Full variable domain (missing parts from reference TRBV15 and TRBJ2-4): DAMVIQNPRYQVTQFGKPVTLSCSQTLNHNVMYWYQQKSSQAPKLLFHYYDKDFNNEADTPDNFQSRRPNTSFCFLDIRSPGLGDTAMYLCATSSPQREARGIQYFGAGTRLSVL.

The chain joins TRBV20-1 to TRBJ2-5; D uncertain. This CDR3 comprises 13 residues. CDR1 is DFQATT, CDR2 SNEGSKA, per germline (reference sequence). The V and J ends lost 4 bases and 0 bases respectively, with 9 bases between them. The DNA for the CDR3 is TGCAGTGCTACTAGAGCCAACCAAGAGACCCAGTACTTC. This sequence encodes CSATRANQETQYF.

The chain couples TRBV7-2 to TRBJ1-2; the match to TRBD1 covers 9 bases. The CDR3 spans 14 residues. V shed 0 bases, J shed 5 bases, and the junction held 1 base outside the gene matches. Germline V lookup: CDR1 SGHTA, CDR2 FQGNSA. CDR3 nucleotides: TGTGCCAGCAGCTTAGCCGACAGGGGGTATGGCTACACCTTC. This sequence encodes CASSLADRGYGYTF.

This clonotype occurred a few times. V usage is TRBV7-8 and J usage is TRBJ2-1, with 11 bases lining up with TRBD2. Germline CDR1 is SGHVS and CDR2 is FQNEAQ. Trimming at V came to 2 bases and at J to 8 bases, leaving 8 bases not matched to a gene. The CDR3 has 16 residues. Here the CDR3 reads CASSLLAGGGRDEQFF. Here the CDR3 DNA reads TGTGCCAGCAGCTTACTAGCGGGGGGAGGGAGGGATGAGCAGTTCTTC.

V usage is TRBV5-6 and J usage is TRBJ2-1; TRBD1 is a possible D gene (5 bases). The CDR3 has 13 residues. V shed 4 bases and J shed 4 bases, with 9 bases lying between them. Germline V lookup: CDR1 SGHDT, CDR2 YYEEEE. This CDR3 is CASSGYRYNEQFF. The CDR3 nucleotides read TGTGCCAGCAGCGGGTACAGGTACAATGAGCAGTTCTTC.

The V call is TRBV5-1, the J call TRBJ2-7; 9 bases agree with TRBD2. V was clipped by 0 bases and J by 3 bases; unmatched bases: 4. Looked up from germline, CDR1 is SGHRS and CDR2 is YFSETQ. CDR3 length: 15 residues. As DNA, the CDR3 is TGCGCCAGCAGCTTGGAGGCTAGCGGGATCTACGAGCAGTACTTC. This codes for CASSLEASGIYEQYF.